The clone carrying this T cell receptor beta chain was detected only a few times. This entry belongs to a study of patients and donors after allogeneic stem cell transplantation. TCRdb re-analysed the RT-PCR reads in MiXCR, keeping a single row per CDR3 protein. This sample has 800,000 to 1,000,000 distinct CDR3 sequences, with approximately 19% found just once. Germline CDR1 GTSNPN, CDR2 SVGIG (reference sequence). Trimming pared 7 bases from V and 0 bases from J, leaving 9 bases between. The CDR3 covers 12 residues. The receptor's source is a human donor who was either an allogeneic HSCT recipient or a stem cell or donor lymphocyte infusion donor (not recorded which). It is not recorded whose cells these are; they may come from a transplant donor. The gene calls are TRBV30 and TRBJ1-1, with D perhaps TRBD1 (6 bases). The source material was blood, either unsorted or a sorted T cell fraction (not recorded which). CDR3 loop: CALRGVNTEAFF. The CDR3 region has the DNA TGTGCCTTGAGGGGGGTGAACACTGAAGCTTTCTTT.